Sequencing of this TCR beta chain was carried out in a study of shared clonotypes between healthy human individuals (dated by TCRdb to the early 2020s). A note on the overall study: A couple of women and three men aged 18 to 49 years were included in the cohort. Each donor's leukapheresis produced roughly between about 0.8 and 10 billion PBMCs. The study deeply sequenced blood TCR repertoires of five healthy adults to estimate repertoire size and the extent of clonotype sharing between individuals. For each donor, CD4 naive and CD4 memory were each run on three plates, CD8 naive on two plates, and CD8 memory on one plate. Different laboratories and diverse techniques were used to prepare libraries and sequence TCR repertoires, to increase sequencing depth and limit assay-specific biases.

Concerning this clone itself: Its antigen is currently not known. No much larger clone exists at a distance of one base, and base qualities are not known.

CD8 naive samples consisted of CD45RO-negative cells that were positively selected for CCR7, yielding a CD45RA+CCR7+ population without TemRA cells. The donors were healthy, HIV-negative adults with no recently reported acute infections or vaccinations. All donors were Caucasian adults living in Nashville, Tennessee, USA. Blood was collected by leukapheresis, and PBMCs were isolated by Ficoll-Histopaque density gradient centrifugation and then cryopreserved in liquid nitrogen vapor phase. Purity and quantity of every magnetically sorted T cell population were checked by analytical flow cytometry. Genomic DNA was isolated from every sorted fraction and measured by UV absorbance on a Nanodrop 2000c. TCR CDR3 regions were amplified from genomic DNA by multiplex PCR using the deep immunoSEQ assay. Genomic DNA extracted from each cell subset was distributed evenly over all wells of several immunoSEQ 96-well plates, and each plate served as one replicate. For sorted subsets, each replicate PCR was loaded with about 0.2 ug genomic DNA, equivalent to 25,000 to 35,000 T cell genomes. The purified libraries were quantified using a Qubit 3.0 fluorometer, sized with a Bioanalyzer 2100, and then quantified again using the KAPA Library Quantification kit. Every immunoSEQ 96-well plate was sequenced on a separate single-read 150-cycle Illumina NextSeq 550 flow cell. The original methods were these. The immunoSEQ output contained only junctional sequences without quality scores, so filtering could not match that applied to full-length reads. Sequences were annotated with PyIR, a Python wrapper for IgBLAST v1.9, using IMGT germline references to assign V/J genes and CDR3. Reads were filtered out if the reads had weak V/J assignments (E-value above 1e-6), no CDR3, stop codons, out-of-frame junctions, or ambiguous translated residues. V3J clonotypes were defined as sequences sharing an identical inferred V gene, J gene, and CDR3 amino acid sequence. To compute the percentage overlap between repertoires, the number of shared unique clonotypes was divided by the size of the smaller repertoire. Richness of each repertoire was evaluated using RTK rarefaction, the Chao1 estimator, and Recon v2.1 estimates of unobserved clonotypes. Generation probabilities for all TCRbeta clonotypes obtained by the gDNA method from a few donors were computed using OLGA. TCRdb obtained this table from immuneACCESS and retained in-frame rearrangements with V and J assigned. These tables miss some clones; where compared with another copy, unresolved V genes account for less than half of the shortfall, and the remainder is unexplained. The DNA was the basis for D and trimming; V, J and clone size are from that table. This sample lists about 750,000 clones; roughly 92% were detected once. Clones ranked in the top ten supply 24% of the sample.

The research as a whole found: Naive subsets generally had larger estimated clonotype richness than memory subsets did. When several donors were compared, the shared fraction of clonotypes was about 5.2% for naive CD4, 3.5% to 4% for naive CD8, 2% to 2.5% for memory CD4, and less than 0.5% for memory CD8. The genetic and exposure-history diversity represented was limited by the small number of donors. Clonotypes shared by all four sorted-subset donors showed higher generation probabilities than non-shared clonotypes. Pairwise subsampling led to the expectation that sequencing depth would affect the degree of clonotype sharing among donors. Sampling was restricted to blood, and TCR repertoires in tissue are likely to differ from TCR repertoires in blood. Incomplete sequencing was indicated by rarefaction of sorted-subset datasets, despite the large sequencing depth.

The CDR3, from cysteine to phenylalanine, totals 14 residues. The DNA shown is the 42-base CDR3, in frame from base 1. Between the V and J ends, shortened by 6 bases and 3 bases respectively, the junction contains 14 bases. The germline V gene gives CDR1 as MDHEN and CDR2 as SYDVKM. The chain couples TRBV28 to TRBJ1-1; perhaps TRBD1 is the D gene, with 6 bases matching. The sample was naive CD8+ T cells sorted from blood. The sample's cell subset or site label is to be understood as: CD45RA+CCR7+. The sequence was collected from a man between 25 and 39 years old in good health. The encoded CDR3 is CASRKDRRDTEAFF. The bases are TGTGCCAGCAGAAAGGACAGACGTGACACTGAAGCTTTCTTT.